One T cell receptor (beta chain) is described in this entry. The data were obtained in a study of control samples from healthy donors and cancer patients. With 7 bases removed from V and 2 bases from J, the gap between germline ends came to 12 bases. Germline CDR1 and CDR2: SNHLY and FYNNEI. The CDR3 loop spans 14 amino acids. Sequencing was performed with immunoSEQ multiplex PCR; in TCRdb, only in-frame clones are kept and a portion is missing. Altogether around 140,000 clones are present, approximately 94% being singletons, with the ten largest covering roughly 5.5%. The chain uses TRBV2 and TRBJ1-5; perhaps TRBD1 as D (5 bases). Sequencing was done on a sample of blood. The origin of this receptor is a man aged 18 to 30 in good health. The CDR3 coding sequence is TGTGCCAGCAAAGGGGTGAGCGGCAATCAGCCCCAGCATTTT. Its translation is CASKGVSGNQPQHF.